A selection of T cell receptor beta chains follows, all from one sample in a study of blood T cell repertoires in COVID-19. TCRdb keeps only in-frame clones here, not all; method: immunoSEQ multiplex PCR. Seen here are roughly 250,000 clones, approximately 85% observed once, and the top ten hold approximately 4.2%. Sequencing was done on a sample of PBMCs or T cells enriched from blood (not recorded which). Every receptor here comes from a woman aged 25 to 39 who had recovered from COVID-19. The CDR3 runs from the conserved cysteine through the conserved F or W. D genes are given only for firm matches. Size is omitted from some rows. Given values are once, few, many or a class for expanded clones.

abundance	d_gene	v_gene	j_gene	CDR3nt	CDR3aa
.	TRBD2	TRBV19	TRBJ2-3	TGTGCCAGTAGTGCCGGGGGACTAGCGGGAAAGCAGTATTTT	CASSAGGLAGKQYF
few	.	TRBV5-1	TRBJ1-1	TGCGCCAGCAGCCCCTCAGCGAGGAACACTGAAGCTTTCTTT	CASSPSARNTEAFF
.	.	TRBV2	TRBJ1-5	TGTGCCAGCAGTGAGGGGGGGCGCGGACAGCCCCAGCATTTT	CASSEGGRGQPQHF
.	TRBD2	TRBV5-1	TRBJ2-5	TGCGCCAGCAGTCCTGGAAGGACTAGCGGAGCCGGGGGCCAAGAGACCCAGTACTTC	CASSPGRTSGAGGQETQYF
once	.	TRBV5-6	TRBJ1-2	TGTGCCAGCAGCCCCCAGAGGCAGGGAGGAGGAGGCTACACCTTC	CASSPQRQGGGGYTF
few	.	TRBV2	TRBJ1-1	TGTGCCAGCAGACAGGGTATGAACACTGAAGCTTTCTTT	CASRQGMNTEAFF
.	TRBD2	TRBV7-8	TRBJ2-1	TGTGCCAGCAGCCTTAGACTAGCGGGGTTCAATGAGCAGTTCTTC	CASSLRLAGFNEQFF
.	.	TRBV18	TRBJ2-2	TGTGCCAGCTCACCGGGGGGAATGCGCACCGGGGAGCTGTTTTTT	CASSPGGMRTGELFF
.	.	TRBV3-1/TRBV3-2	TRBJ2-1	TGTGCCAGCAGCCAAGGGCAGGGGCCCTACAATGAGCAGTTCTTC	CASSQGQGPYNEQFF
.	TRBD1	TRBV19	TRBJ1-2	TGTGCCAGTAGTCAGACCGGGACAGCGATCTATGGCTACACCTTC	CASSQTGTAIYGYTF
.	.	TRBV3-1/TRBV3-2	TRBJ1-1	TGTGCCAGCAGCCAAAGGGACTTTGAAGCTTTCTTT	CASSQRDFEAFF
.	.	TRBV7-9	TRBJ1-1	TGTGCCAGCGGACTTTTGGGGGGTAACACTGAAGCTTTCTTT	CASGLLGGNTEAFF
.	.	TRBV5-1	TRBJ1-1	TGCGCCAGCAGCTTGGTAGGGGGGGACACTGAAGCTTTCTTT	CASSLVGGDTEAFF
once	.	TRBV18	TRBJ2-5	TGTGCCAGCTCACCACCCTCCGTCCAAGAGACCCAGTACTTC	CASSPPSVQETQYF
.	.	TRBV5-8	TRBJ1-2	TGTGCCAGCAGGGTCGACAGAAACTATGGCTACACCTTC	CASRVDRNYGYTF
.	TRBD2	TRBV5-6	TRBJ2-7	TGTGCCAGCAGCTTTGGGGTTAGCGGGAGGCACTGGACCTACGAGCAGTACTTC	CASSFGVSGRHWTYEQYF
few	.	TRBV19	TRBJ1-5	TGTGCCAGTAGCGACTACCTCCAGCCCCAGCATTTT	CASSDYLQPQHF
.	.	TRBV5-1	TRBJ2-3	TGCGCCAGCAGCTTGGGGGACACCCTTGCGGATACGCAGTATTTT	CASSLGDTLADTQYF
once	.	TRBV28	TRBJ2-7	TGTGCCACCGGCTCGTTCCAGGTAGGGGCCTACGAGCAGTACTTC	CATGSFQVGAYEQYF
.	TRBD1	TRBV25-1	TRBJ1-6	TGTGCCAGCAGTGAATGGGGACAGCATAATTCACCCCTCCACTTT	CASSEWGQHNSPLHF
.	.	TRBV27	TRBJ2-5	TGTGCCAGCAGTTTTTCAGGAGGGTCCCAAGAGACCCAGTACTTC	CASSFSGGSQETQYF
.	.	TRBV18	TRBJ2-7	TGTGCCAGCTCACCGCTGGCAACAGGGAACGAGCAGTACTTC	CASSPLATGNEQYF
few	.	TRBV6-4	TRBJ2-2	TGTGCCAGCAGTGACTCCATGGGGGGCACCGGGGAGCTGTTTTTT	CASSDSMGGTGELFF
.	.	TRBV24-1	TRBJ1-5	TGTGCCACCAGTGGAGGCAGGGGAATTAATCAGCCCCAGCATTTT	CATSGGRGINQPQHF
.	TRBD1	TRBV4-2	TRBJ1-2	TGTGCCAGCAGCCAAGATGAGGTGACAGGAGGGGGCGGCTACACCTTC	CASSQDEVTGGGGYTF
.	.	TRBV28	TRBJ1-4	TGTGCCAGCAGTTCCTCGGCAGGGTCTAATGAAAAACTGTTTTTT	CASSSSAGSNEKLFF
.	TRBD2	TRBV4-1	TRBJ2-5	TGCGCCAGCAGTAGTAGCGGGACCCAAGAGACCCAGTACTTC	CASSSSGTQETQYF
few	.	TRBV20-1	TRBJ1-6	TGCAGTGCAAGTGGGACTGACGCTTCACCCCTCCACTTT	CSASGTDASPLHF
.	TRBD2	TRBV7-9	TRBJ2-7	TGTGCCAGCAGCTCCCGGGAGGTAAACCCGGGTGGGTACGAGCAGTACTTC	CASSSREVNPGGYEQYF
.	.	TRBV28	TRBJ2-7	TGTGCCAGCAGTTTACGCCCCGGGGACGAGCAGTACTTC	CASSLRPGDEQYF
.	.	TRBV30	TRBJ2-1	TGTGCCTGGCTTCAACCCGAGACATACAATGAGCAGTTCTTC	CAWLQPETYNEQFF
.	TRBD1	TRBV5-1	TRBJ2-5	TGCGCCAGCAGCTTAGGACAGGGGCTGGAGACCCAGTACTTC	CASSLGQGLETQYF
.	.	TRBV4-1	TRBJ2-2	TGCGCCAGCAGCCAAGAGGCGGGCGGAGGTCGGAACACCGGGGAGCTGTTTTTT	CASSQEAGGGRNTGELFF